This paragraph covers one TCR beta chain sequence. The CDR3 contains 15 residues. The junction had 10 bases not matched to a gene; V was cut back by 6 bases and J by 3 bases. From germline, CDR1 is KGHSH and CDR2 LQKENI. The record originates from a study of T cell responses to AZD1222 COVID-19 vaccine. Generated by immunoSEQ multiplex PCR, the TCRdb table keeps only in-frame clones and is missing some. The sample records some 66,000 clones, 89% being singletons. The chain links TRBV18 to TRBJ1-1; TRBD1 matches 7 bases. The sequence came from an adult who received the AZD1222 COVID-19 vaccine. Sequences were derived from peripheral blood, sampled 28 days after the second AZD1222 dose. CDR3 bases: TGTGCCAGCTCCTCGAGACAGGGCTGGGACACTGAAGCTTTCTTT. Its translation is CASSSRQGWDTEAFF.